This TCR beta chain appears in the sequencing data of a study of blood T cell repertoires in COVID-19. Across the study: The United States, Italy and Spain provided the acute and convalescent COVID-19 samples. From T cells, B-cell-depleted T cells, or PBMCs came the material, which was cDNA or gDNA.

In the study's own analysis: Using reference gene primer amplification, nucleated cell counts were estimated. Profiling relied on immunoSEQ multiplex PCR, and the TCRdb table lists in-frame clones only, not all of them. V and J calls and clone size are given by that table; D and trimming were obtained from the DNA. This sample carries about 63,000 clones, more than 70% of them seen once, and the ten largest clones take about 6.7%. Germline V gene sequence: CDR1 LGHDT, CDR2 YNNKEL (reference sequence). With 5 bases clipped from V and 5 bases from J, the junction kept 19 bases outside the gene matches. This CDR3 is built from 19 residues.

Sequenced: peripheral blood. The chain carries TRBV3-1 (or the pseudogene TRBV3-2) and TRBJ2-7, with 12 bases matching TRBD2. This receptor was identified in a human donor in a cohort sampled during active COVID-19. The CDR3 DNA is TGTGCCAGCAGCTTCCTAGCGGGGGGGCCGTGGATGGGCCAGGACGAGCAGTACTTC. Its protein is CASSFLAGGPWMGQDEQYF.